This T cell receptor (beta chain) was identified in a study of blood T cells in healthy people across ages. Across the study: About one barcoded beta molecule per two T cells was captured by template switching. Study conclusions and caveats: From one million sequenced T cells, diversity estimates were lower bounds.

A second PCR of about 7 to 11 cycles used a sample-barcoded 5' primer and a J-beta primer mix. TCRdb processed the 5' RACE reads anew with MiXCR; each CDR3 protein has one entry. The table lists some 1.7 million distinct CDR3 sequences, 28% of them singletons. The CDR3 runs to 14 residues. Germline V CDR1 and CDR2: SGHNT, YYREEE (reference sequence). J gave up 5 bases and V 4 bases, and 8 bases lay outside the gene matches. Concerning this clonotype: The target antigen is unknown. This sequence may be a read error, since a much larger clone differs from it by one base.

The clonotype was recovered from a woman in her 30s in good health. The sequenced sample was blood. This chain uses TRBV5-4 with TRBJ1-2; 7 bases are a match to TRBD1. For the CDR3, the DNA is TGTGCCAGCAGCGGCGGGACAGCAGGATATGGCTACACCTTC. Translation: CASSGGTAGYGYTF.